Listed here are 16 T cell receptor beta chains from one sample, sequenced in a study of T cells in localized non-small cell lung cancer. Measured with immunoSEQ multiplex PCR; TCRdb has only the in-frame clones, and not every one. This sample carries approximately 67,000 clones, around four fifths of them seen once, and the ten largest clones take approximately 13%. The sample consisted of peripheral blood, taken before any cancer treatment. The receptors were gathered from an older female donor with stage I lung adenocarcinoma.

The chain combines TRBV12-5 with TRBJ2-2, with 10 positions matching TRBD2. In germline, CDR1 is LGHNT, CDR2 FRNRAP. The junction had 2 bases not matched to a gene; V was cut back by 2 bases and J by 5 bases. The CDR3 runs 15 residues. CDR3 bases: TGTGCTAGTGGTTTGTCTAGCGGGAGTACCGGGGAGCTGTTTTTT. Translating it yields CASGLSSGSTGELFF.

The rearrangement uses TRBV30 and TRBJ2-1; 12 positions match TRBD2. In germline, CDR1 is GTSNPN, CDR2 SVGIG (reference sequence). The CDR3 spans 18 residues. The junction had 15 bases not matched to a gene; V was cut back by 7 bases and J by 2 bases. CDR3 residues: CAYSGLAGRALAYNEQFF. In DNA, the CDR3 is TGTGCCTACTCGGGACTAGCGGGCAGAGCGTTGGCCTACAATGAGCAGTTCTTC. Based on the CDR3 plus reference TRBV30 and TRBJ2-1, the full variable domain is SQTIHQWPATLVQPVGSPLSLECTVEGTSNPNLYWYRQAAGRGLQLLFYSVGIGQISSEVPQNLSASRPQDRQFILSSKKLLLSDSGFYLCAYSGLAGRALAYNEQFFGPGTRLTVL.

The chain joins TRBV5-1 to TRBJ2-7, with 9 bases lining up with TRBD2. J was trimmed by 4 bases and V by 3 bases; bases with no gene match: 20. CDR1 and CDR2 (germline): SGHRS, YFSETQ. This CDR3 contains 19 residues. CDR3: CASSYYRGISGSSGYEQYF. The CDR3 region has the DNA TGCGCCAGCAGCTACTACAGGGGAATTAGCGGGAGTAGTGGGTACGAGCAGTACTTC. Supplemented by reference TRBV5-1 and TRBJ2-7, the full variable domain reads KAGVTQTPRYLIKTRGQQVTLSCSPISGHRSVSWYQQTPGQGLQFLFEYFSETQRNKGNFPGRFSGRQFSNSRSEMNVSTLELGDSALYLCASSYYRGISGSSGYEQYFGPGTRLTVT.

The rearrangement links TRBV7-9 to TRBJ2-1, with D maybe TRBD2 (6 bases). The ends were cut back, 5 bases at V and 0 bases at J, with 14 bases in the middle. Looked up from germline, CDR1 is SEHNR and CDR2 is FQNEAQ (reference sequence). The CDR3 is 16 residues long. The DNA for the CDR3 is TGTGCCAGCAGCGGTCGTGGGGGGAGCTCCTACAATGAGCAGTTCTTC. Protein sequence: CASSGRGGSSYNEQFF.

This clone came up a few times. The chain is built from TRBV7-9 and TRBJ1-1; D not certain. There are 14 residues in the CDR3. Germline V gene data show CDR1 as SEHNR and CDR2 as FQNEAQ (reference sequence). V lost 5 bases, J lost 3 bases, and 13 bases lay in between. The CDR3 loop reads CASSRTPPDTEAFF. CDR3 DNA sequence: TGTGCCAGCAGCCGGACCCCCCCGGACACTGAAGCTTTCTTT.

This clone was observed a few times. The rearrangement uses TRBV15 and TRBJ2-7, with 7 positions matching TRBD2. Unmatched junction bases numbered 7, after V lost 3 bases and J lost 5 bases. The V gene's germline CDR1 is LNHNV and CDR2 YYDKDF (reference sequence). This CDR3 has 14 amino acids. This CDR3 reads CATSSVTGGNEQYF. As DNA, the CDR3 is TGTGCCACCAGCAGTGTAACGGGAGGTAACGAGCAGTACTTC.

This clone turned up a few times. V gene TRBV4-1 combines with J gene TRBJ1-3; no clear D gene. This CDR3 region has 12 residues. Looked up from germline, CDR1 is MGHRA and CDR2 is YSYEKL. Trimming took off 3 bases at V and 4 bases at J, with 4 bases between the two ends. The CDR3 loop reads CASSQLGNTIYF. The CDR3 bases are TGCGCCAGCAGCCAGCTAGGAAACACCATATATTTT.

The table lists this clone with a few counts. This chain joins TRBV15 and TRBJ2-3; D remains ambiguous. CDR1 is LNHNV and CDR2 is YYDKDF in the germline V gene (reference sequence). The CDR3 loop spans 14 amino acids. V was shortened by 0 bases and J by 4 bases, with 8 bases between the two germline ends. CDR3 sequence reads: CATSRDPSADTQYF. CDR3 in DNA: TGTGCCACCAGCAGAGATCCAAGTGCAGATACGCAGTATTTT.

The V gene is TRBV7-2, the J gene TRBJ1-4; TRBD1 matches 7 bases. The trim removed 1 base at V and 8 bases at J, leaving 4 bases unmatched. This CDR3 spans 14 amino acids. Germline V gene data show CDR1 as SGHTA and CDR2 as FQGNSA. The CDR3, as DNA: TGTGCCAGCAGCTTAGGCCCAGGGGGGGAAAAACTGTTTTTT. Amino acid sequence: CASSLGPGGEKLFF.

The J gene is TRBJ2-3, the V gene TRBV15; 11 positions agree with TRBD2. The V segment lost 2 bases and the J segment 2 bases; nucleotides outside the gene matches: 9. Germline lookup yields CDR1 LNHNV and CDR2 YYDKDF (reference sequence). This CDR3 is built from 18 residues. Here the CDR3 reads CATSRSRIAGGNTDTQYF. The CDR3 DNA is TGTGCCACCAGCAGATCCCGAATAGCGGGAGGGAACACAGATACGCAGTATTTT. The whole variable domain, remainder taken from reference TRBV15 and TRBJ2-3, is DAMVIQNPRYQVTQFGKPVTLSCSQTLNHNVMYWYQQKSSQAPKLLFHYYDKDFNNEADTPDNFQSRRPNTSFCFLDIRSPGLGDTAMYLCATSRSRIAGGNTDTQYFGPGTRLTVL.

The CDR3, as DNA: TGTGCCAGTAGTAACGGACAGGAGTCTTTCTTT. Its protein product is CASSNGQESFF. The V gene is TRBV19, the J gene TRBJ1-1; TRBD1 matches at 7 bases. This CDR3 has 11 amino acids. V gave up 4 bases and J gave up 12 bases; unmatched junction bases: 5. Germline V lookup: CDR1 LNHDA, CDR2 SQIVND (reference sequence).

To note about this clone: At the DNA level, this CDR3 is encoded by other sequences in the same sample as well. The CDR3 region is CAVTGGFEQYF. The CDR3 nucleotides are TGTGCCGTCACGGGCGGGTTTGAGCAGTACTTC. The chain couples TRBV6-1 to TRBJ2-7; tentative D call: TRBD2 (5 bases). Trimming cost V 11 bases and J 7 bases, with 15 bases left between them. This CDR3 has 11 amino acids. The germline V gene has CDR1 MNHNS and CDR2 SASEGT.

Points on this clone: Germline is not matched at one junction end, which may reflect a read error. This chain uses TRBV18 with TRBJ1-5; 9 bases are a match to TRBD1. Per germline, CDR1 KGHSH and CDR2 LQKENI. This CDR3 has 15 amino acids. CDR3 protein: CASSPQGAAGQPQHF. In nucleotides, the CDR3 is TGTGCCAGCTCGCCACAGGGGGCGGCTGGTCAGCCCCAGCATTTT.

This rearrangement joins TRBV19 to TRBJ1-5, with D perhaps matching TRBD1 (5 bases). The CDR3 extends over 15 amino acids. V dropped 7 bases and J dropped 0 bases, with 13 bases sitting between them. Germline CDR1 and CDR2: LNHDA and SQIVND (reference sequence). CDR3 region: CASTPGPYSNQPQHF. The CDR3 region has the DNA TGTGCCAGTACCCCGGGGCCCTATAGCAATCAGCCCCAGCATTTT.

The rearrangement joins TRBV18 to TRBJ1-1; a possible D gene is TRBD1 (5 bases). The CDR3 runs 12 residues. CDR1 and CDR2 from the germline V gene are KGHSH and LQKENI. Trimming cost V 3 bases and J 8 bases, with 10 bases left between them. The CDR3 nucleotides read TGTGCCAGCTCACCCGGGGCCAGGGAAGCTTTCTTT. Translating gives CASSPGAREAFF.

The genes are TRBV5-4 and TRBJ1-2, with 9 positions matching TRBD1. The CDR3 is 14 residues long. Germline loops: CDR1 SGHNT, CDR2 YYREEE (reference sequence). The V gene end was trimmed by 4 bases and the J gene end by 8 bases; junction bases not matched to a gene: 9. CDR3 coding DNA: TGTGCCAGCAGCGCCGGGGGACAGGGCTGGGGCTACACCTTC. The encoded protein is CASSAGGQGWGYTF.